This T cell receptor (beta chain) comes out of a study of blood T cell repertoires in COVID-19. As for the study in general: COVID-19 samples collected from the United States, Italy and Spain covered acute and convalescent phases. T cells, B-cell-depleted T cells, or PBMCs provided the cDNA or gDNA that served as material.

There are 18 residues in the CDR3. Germline CDR1 SGHRS, CDR2 YFSETQ. V dropped 0 bases and J dropped 7; count of bases not matched to a gene: 10. Original processing notes: Amplification of reference gene primers provided the estimated nucleated cell counts. The table came from immunoSEQ multiplex PCR; TCRdb's copy has only in-frame clones and leaves some out. Clone size and V and J calls were adopted from that table, with D and trimming inferred from the DNA. The data contain 80,000 or so clones, roughly 82% of them seen just once; the ten biggest clones take up about 10%. The V and J genes are TRBV5-1 and TRBJ2-1, with 13 bases that match TRBD2. The specimen was peripheral blood. The sequence came from a man aged 60-69 years with acute or convalescent COVID-19. The CDR3 is CASSLGGLAGVEMNEQFF. In nucleotides, the CDR3 is TGCGCCAGCAGCTTGGGCGGACTAGCGGGGGTTGAGATGAATGAGCAGTTCTTC.